A selection of T cell receptor beta chains follows, all from one sample in a study of cytomegalovirus exposure and HLA in healthy donors. The table came from immunoSEQ multiplex PCR; TCRdb's copy has only in-frame clones and leaves some out. The sample yields about 150,000 clones, over 75% seen once. The sample comprised PBMCs. These receptors all come from a woman aged 30 to 39 in good health and CMV-seronegative. Both conserved end residues are part of each CDR3. The order of the fields is J gene, V gene, CDR3 protein.

TRBJ2-3 | TRBV6-4 | CASSDSRGSTDTQYF
TRBJ2-6 | TRBV5-4 | CASTLSGGVGRANVLTF
TRBJ2-5 | TRBV11-3 | CASSSGQQETQYF
TRBJ2-4 | TRBV14 | CASSPTRPGQAASQYF
TRBJ1-5 | TRBV28 | CASSLEDRGNQPQHF
TRBJ1-3 | TRBV30 | CAWSTGGAGNTIYF
TRBJ1-1 | TRBV5-1 | CASSLQPPRTEAFF
TRBJ2-3 | TRBV9 | CASSVDPLTSGGEDTQYF
TRBJ2-7 | TRBV19 | CASSIRDRGHEQYF
TRBJ1-5 | TRBV10-3 | CAISGQGIGDGYQPQHF
TRBJ1-2 | TRBV7-2 | CASSRGYGYTF
TRBJ1-5 | TRBV27 | CASSLWGDQPQHF
TRBJ1-3 | TRBV5-1 | CASSLAPMSSGNTIYF
TRBJ2-7 | TRBV7-9 | CASSLELGVTYEQYF
TRBJ2-1 | TRBV30 | CAWSLSGVSYNEQFF
TRBJ1-2 | TRBV6-5 | CASSRLFRGGYTF
TRBJ2-5 | TRBV7-8 | CASSFPGRIRRQETQYF
TRBJ1-5 | TRBV27 | CASSSRNQPQHF
TRBJ2-1 | TRBV6-5 | CASTPGGPPDEQFF
TRBJ1-1 | TRBV27 | CASSLSTANTEAFF
TRBJ2-3 | TRBV30 | CAWRGSGGARDTQYF
TRBJ1-2 | TRBV11-2 | CASSERGGDYGYTF
TRBJ1-5 | TRBV15 | CATSRVGQVTNQPQHF
TRBJ1-2 | TRBV2 | CASSDTVNYGYTF
TRBJ2-2 | TRBV30 | CAWKQTNTGELFF
TRBJ2-4 | TRBV18 | CASSPIGGAEAKNIQYF
TRBJ2-7 | TRBV13 | CASSPGGHWSYEQYF
TRBJ2-1 | TRBV15 | CATSREGQSAYNEQFF
TRBJ2-2 | TRBV4-1 | CASSPPQSRGGAPTGELFF
TRBJ2-7 | TRBV5-6 | CASSYSGTGRHEQYF
TRBJ2-7 | TRBV6-5 | CASSYSVRGGVYEQYF
TRBJ2-3 | TRBV10-1 | CASSESSVSDTQYF
TRBJ2-7 | TRBV2 | CASSVDSYEQYF
TRBJ1-1 | TRBV19 | CASRRTGQLGTEAFF
TRBJ1-1 | TRBV11-3 | CASSFGGVNTEAFF
TRBJ1-5 | TRBV29-1 | CSVQTGANQPQHF
TRBJ1-1 | TRBV19 | CASSKNRGMGTEAFF
TRBJ2-7 | TRBV29-1 | CSVERVTAPNYEQYF
TRBJ2-7 | TRBV19 | CASSITGPYEQYF
TRBJ1-1 | TRBV5-4 | CASRPTATGVDTEAFF
TRBJ2-1 | TRBV7-2 | CASSLVAGGVEQFF
TRBJ2-7 | TRBV5-4 | CASSLAGGNEQYF
TRBJ1-1 | TRBV7-3 | CASSRDSLNTEAFF
TRBJ1-6 | TRBV7-2 | CASSLGGQINSPLHF
TRBJ2-7 | TRBV30 | CAWRGGTGGPEQYF
TRBJ2-7 | TRBV5-6 | CASSLGTGNYEQYF
TRBJ1-1 | TRBV5-1 | CASSAELGQLPTEAFF
TRBJ2-1 | TRBV11-3 | CASSPPGQYYNEQFF
TRBJ2-3 | TRBV27 | CASSSLAGTLTDTQYF
TRBJ1-4 | TRBV6-1 | CASSEYEASNEKLFF
TRBJ2-1 | TRBV27 | CASSSYSGALYNEQFF
TRBJ1-2 | TRBV7-9 | CASRGNRGNYGYTF